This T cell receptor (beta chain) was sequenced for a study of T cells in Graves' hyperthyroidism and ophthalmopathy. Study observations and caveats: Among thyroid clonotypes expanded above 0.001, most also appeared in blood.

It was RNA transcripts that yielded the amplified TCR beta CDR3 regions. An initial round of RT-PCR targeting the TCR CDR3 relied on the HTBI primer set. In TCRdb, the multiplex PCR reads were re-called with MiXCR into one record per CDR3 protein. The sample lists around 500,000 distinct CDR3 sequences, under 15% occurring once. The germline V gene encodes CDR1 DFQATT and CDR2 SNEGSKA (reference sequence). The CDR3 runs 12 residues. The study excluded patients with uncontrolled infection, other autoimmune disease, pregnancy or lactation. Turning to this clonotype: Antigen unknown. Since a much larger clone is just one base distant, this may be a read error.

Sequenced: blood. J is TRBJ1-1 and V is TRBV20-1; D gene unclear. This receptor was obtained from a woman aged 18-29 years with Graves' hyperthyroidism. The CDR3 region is CSTLRMNTEAFF. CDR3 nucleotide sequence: TGCAGCACTTTGCGGATGAACACTGAAGCTTTCTTT.